These 5 T cell receptor beta chains were all obtained from the same sample, sequenced in a study of T-cell reconstitution after alpha-beta-depleted transplantation in children. It was with unique molecular identifiers that the TCRbeta library was prepared. TCRdb analysed the PCR reads with MiXCR anew, one entry per CDR3 protein. The profile shows approximately 510,000 distinct CDR3 sequences, about 17% of them singletons. The input for sequencing was PBMCs from the stem cell graft donor, taken from the stem cell graft. Receptors were obtained from a human donor who donated a stem cell graft to a child with acute lymphoblastic leukemia.

This clonotype was counted a few times. The V and J genes are TRBV27 and TRBJ1-1; maybe TRBD1 (5 bases). The CDR3 is 15 residues long. The V and J ends lost 4 bases and 5 bases respectively, with 17 bases between them. Germline V gene sequence: CDR1 MNHEY, CDR2 SMNVEV (reference sequence). CDR3 nucleotides: TGTGCCAGCAGTTCGGGGGACGGAGGTGGGACTGAAGCTTTCTTT. Translated, it gives CASSSGDGGGTEAFF.

This clonotype was seen repeatedly, ten times or more. The chain links TRBV5-1 to TRBJ2-2, with D possibly being TRBD1 or TRBD2 (6 bases each). CDR1 and CDR2 from the germline V gene are SGHRS and YFSETQ. Trimming stripped 0 bases from V and 7 bases from J, with 19 bases between. This CDR3 is built from 17 residues. CDR3 sequence: CASSLVTGGRNGGELFF. Written as DNA, the CDR3 is TGCGCCAGCAGCTTGGTGACCGGGGGCAGAAACGGCGGGGAGCTGTTTTTT.

CDR3 protein: CASSLDRGQGEQYF. DNA of the CDR3: TGTGCCAGCAGCTTAGACAGGGGGCAAGGAGAGCAGTACTTC. The chain has TRBV7-9 and TRBJ2-7; 9 bases match TRBD1. The CDR3 has 14 amino acids. V trimming: 1 base; J trimming: 7 bases; junction bases outside the gene matches: 5. Germline CDR1 is SEHNR and CDR2 is FQNEAQ (reference sequence). Using reference TRBV7-9 and TRBJ2-7 for the parts outside the CDR3, the full variable domain is DTGVSQNPRHKITKRGQNVTFRCDPISEHNRLYWYRQTLGQGPEFLTYFQNEAQLEKSRLLSDRFSAERPKGSFSTLEIQRTEQGDSAMYLCASSLDRGQGEQYFGPGTRLTVT.

This clonotype was counted a few times. The V gene is TRBV3-1, the J gene TRBJ2-1; 8 bases line up with TRBD1. CDR1 and CDR2 from the germline V gene are LGHDT and YNNKEL (reference sequence). The CDR3 sequence is 16 residues long. V was clipped by 4 bases and J by 10 bases; unmatched bases: 15. The CDR3: CASSPYQTGQGSEQFF. As DNA, the CDR3 is TGTGCCAGCAGCCCATACCAAACCGGACAGGGTAGCGAGCAGTTCTTC.

The chain combines TRBV7-9 with TRBJ2-7, with a tentative D call TRBD2 (5 bases). The CDR3 has 15 residues. V lost 1 base and J lost 2, with 12 bases in between. In germline, CDR1 is SEHNR, CDR2 FQNEAQ (reference sequence). For the CDR3, the DNA is TGTGCCAGCAGCTTAGGGGCGGGCCGGCCCTACGAGCAGTACTTC. Translating it yields CASSLGAGRPYEQYF.